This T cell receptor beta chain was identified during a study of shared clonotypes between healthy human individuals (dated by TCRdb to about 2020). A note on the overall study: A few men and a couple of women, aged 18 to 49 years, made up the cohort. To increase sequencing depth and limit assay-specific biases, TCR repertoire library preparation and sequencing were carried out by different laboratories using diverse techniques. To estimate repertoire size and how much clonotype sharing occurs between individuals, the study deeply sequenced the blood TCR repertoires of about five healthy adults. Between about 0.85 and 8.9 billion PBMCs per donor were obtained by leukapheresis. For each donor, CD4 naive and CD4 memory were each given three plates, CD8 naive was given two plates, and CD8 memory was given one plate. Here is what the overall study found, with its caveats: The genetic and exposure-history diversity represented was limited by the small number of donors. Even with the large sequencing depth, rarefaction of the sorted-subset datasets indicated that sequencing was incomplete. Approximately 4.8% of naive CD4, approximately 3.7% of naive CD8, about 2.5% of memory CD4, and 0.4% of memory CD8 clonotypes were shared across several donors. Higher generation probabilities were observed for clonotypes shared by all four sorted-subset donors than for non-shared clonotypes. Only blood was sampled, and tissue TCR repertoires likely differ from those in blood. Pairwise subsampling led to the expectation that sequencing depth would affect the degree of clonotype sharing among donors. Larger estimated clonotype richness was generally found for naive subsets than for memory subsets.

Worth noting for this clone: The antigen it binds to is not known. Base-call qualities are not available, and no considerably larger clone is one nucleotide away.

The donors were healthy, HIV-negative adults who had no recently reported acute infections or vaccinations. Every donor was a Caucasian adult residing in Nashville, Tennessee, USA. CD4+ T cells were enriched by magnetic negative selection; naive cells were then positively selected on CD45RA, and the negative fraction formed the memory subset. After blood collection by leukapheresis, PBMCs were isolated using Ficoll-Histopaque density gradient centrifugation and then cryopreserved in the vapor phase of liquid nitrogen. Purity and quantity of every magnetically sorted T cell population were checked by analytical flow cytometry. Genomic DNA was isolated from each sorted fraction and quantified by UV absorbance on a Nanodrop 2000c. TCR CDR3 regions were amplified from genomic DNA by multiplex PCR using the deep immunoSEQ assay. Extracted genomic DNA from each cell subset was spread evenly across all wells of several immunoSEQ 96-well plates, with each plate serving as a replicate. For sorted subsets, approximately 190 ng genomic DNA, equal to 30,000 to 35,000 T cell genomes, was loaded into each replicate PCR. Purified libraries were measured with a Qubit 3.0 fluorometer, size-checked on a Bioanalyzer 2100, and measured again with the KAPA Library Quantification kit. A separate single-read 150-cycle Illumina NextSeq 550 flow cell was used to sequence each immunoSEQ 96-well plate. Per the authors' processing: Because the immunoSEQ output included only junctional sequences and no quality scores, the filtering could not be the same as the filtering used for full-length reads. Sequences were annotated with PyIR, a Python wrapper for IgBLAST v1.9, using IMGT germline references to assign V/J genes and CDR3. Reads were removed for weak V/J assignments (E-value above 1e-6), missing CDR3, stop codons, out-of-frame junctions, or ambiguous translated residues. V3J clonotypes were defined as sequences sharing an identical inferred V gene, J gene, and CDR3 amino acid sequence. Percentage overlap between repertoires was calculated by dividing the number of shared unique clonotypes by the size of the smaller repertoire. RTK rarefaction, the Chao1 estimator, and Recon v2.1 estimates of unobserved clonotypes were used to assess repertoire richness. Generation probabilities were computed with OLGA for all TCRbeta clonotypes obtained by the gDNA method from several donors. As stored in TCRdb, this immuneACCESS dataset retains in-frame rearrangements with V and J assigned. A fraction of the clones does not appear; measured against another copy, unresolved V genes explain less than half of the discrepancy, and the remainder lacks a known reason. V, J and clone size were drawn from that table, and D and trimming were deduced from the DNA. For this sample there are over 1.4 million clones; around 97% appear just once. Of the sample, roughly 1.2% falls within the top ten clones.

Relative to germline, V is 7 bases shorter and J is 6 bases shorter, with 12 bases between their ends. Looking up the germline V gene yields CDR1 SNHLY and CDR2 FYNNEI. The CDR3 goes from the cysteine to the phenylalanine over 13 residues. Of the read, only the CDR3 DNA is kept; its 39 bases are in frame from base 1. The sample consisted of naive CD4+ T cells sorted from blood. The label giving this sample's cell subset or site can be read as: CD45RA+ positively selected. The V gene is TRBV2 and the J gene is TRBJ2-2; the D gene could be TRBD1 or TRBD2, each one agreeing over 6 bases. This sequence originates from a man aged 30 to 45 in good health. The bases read TGTGCCAGCACACAGGGAGGATCCGGGGAGCTGTTTTTT. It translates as CASTQGGSGELFF.